This TCR beta chain was documented in a study of OX40 agonist ivuxolimab in advanced cancers. The overall study: A history of anti-PD-1, anti-PD-L1 or anti-CTLA-4 therapy was acceptable, and roughly 40% had some.

CDR3 length: 14 amino acids. The V end lost 4 bases, the J end lost 2 bases, and 11 bases lay between the germline ends. Germline CDR1 MNHNY, CDR2 SVGAGI (reference sequence). Profiled with immunoSEQ multiplex PCR; TCRdb holds only in-frame clones, not every one. The data hold roughly 90,000 clones, with about nine tenths observed a single time. The sequence came from an adult with an advanced solid tumor such as melanoma, head and neck, liver or kidney cancer. The chain recombines TRBV6-6 with TRBJ2-5, with D perhaps TRBD2 (5 bases). The sample was CD4+ or CD8+ T cells sorted from blood, taken in a trial of the OX40 agonist ivuxolimab. In nucleotides, the CDR3 is TGTGCCAGCAGTTCGGCGGGCCGACAAGAGACCCAGTACTTC. This codes for CASSSAGRQETQYF.